One sample yielded the 27 T cell receptor beta chains listed below, sequenced in a study of cytomegalovirus exposure and HLA in healthy donors (TCRdb year 2017). To prepare the library, the immunoSEQ multiplex PCR assay was applied. A mixture of 60 forward primers for TCR Vbeta segments and 13 reverse primers for TCR Jbeta segments was used in the multiplex PCR. What TCRdb holds here is the immuneACCESS table cut down to in-frame rearrangements. Part of the clones is not present; checked against another copy, under half of the missing clones reflect an unresolved V gene, and the others are unexplained. The sample table lists 50,000 or so clones, approximately 80% of them with a count of one. Of the sample, less than 3% is held by the ten largest clones. The sample was PBMCs. These receptors originate from a female donor in good health and CMV-seronegative.

The gene calls are TRBV5-1 and TRBJ2-3; perhaps TRBD2 as D (5 bases). CDR1 is SGHRS, CDR2 YFSETQ, per germline. This CDR3 is built from 15 residues. With 4 bases removed from V and 6 bases from J, the gap between germline ends came to 18 bases. This CDR3 is CASSPSRTPDDTQYF. CDR3 bases: TGCGCCAGCAGCCCGAGTCGGACTCCCGATGATACGCAGTATTTT.

Here the CDR3 DNA reads TGTGCCAGTAGTCGTCAGGGGGCTGCGGAAAACATTCAGTACTTC. This codes for CASSRQGAAENIQYF. This chain uses TRBV19 with TRBJ2-4; 8 bases are shared with TRBD1. With V trimmed by 5 bases and J by 5 bases, 8 bases remained unmatched. Germline loops: CDR1 LNHDA, CDR2 SQIVND (reference sequence). The CDR3 has 15 residues.

Here the CDR3 DNA reads TGTGCCAGCAGCTTGCCCGGGGGGCCCCTCTACGAGCAGTACTTC. This sequence encodes CASSLPGGPLYEQYF. The chain recombines TRBV5-6 with TRBJ2-7; weak D call: TRBD2 (7 bases). V was pared by 1 base and J by 3 bases, with 14 bases between. The germline gives CDR1 SGHDT, CDR2 YYEEEE. The CDR3 has 15 amino acids. Variable domain in full (rest from reference TRBV5-6 and TRBJ2-7): DAGVTQSPTHLIKTRGQQVTLRCSPKSGHDTVSWYQQALGQGPQFIFQYYEEEERQRGNFPDRFSGHQFPNYSSELNVNALLLGDSALYLCASSLPGGPLYEQYFGPGTRLTVT.

In this sample, this clone turned up a few times. This sequence joins TRBV10-1 and TRBJ2-1; 10 positions agree with TRBD2. V was pared by 7 bases and J by 5 bases, with 8 bases of the junction left unmatched. Germline-derived CDR1 and CDR2 are WNHNN and SYGVQD (reference sequence). The CDR3 is made up of 15 amino acids. In DNA form, the CDR3 reads TGCGCCAGCAAGCCAGCGGGAGGGTTTCACAATGAGCAGTTCTTC. Translated, it gives CASKPAGGFHNEQFF.

V gene TRBV5-1 combines with J gene TRBJ2-5, with a tentative D call TRBD1 (6 bases). Germline CDR1 reads SGHRS; CDR2 reads YFSETQ. This CDR3 contains 14 residues. Trimming cost V 6 bases and J 1 base, with 13 bases left between them. CDR3 DNA: TGCGCCAGCAATGGGGGCAGGGCCCAAGAGACCCAGTACTTC. Encoded protein: CASNGGRAQETQYF.

The CDR3 reads CASTPGQGGEQYF. The CDR3 bases are TGTGCCAGCACCCCCGGACAGGGGGGCGAGCAGTACTTC. V usage is TRBV27 and J usage is TRBJ2-5; 10 nucleotides line up with TRBD1. The J call is doubtful: the DNA matches TRBJ2-7 better. Germline V gives CDR1 MNHEY, CDR2 SMNVEV (reference sequence). The length of the CDR3 is 13 residues.

V is TRBV5-4 and J is TRBJ1-1, with 7 bases identical to TRBD1. The CDR3 spans 16 residues. J was trimmed by 7 bases and V by 3 bases; bases with no gene match: 15. Germline values: CDR1 SGHNT, CDR2 YYREEE (reference sequence). CDR3: CASSSPDRDGKGEAFF. The CDR3 nucleotides read TGTGCCAGCAGCTCACCAGACAGGGACGGTAAAGGTGAAGCTTTCTTT.

The chain joins TRBV5-5 to TRBJ2-5, with TRBD2 as a possible D gene (6 bases). The CDR3 spans 14 residues. The ends were cut back, 0 bases at V and 3 bases at J, with 9 bases in the middle. The germline CDR1 and CDR2 sequences are SGHKS and YYEKEE (reference sequence). The CDR3 coding sequence is TGTGCCAGCAGCTTGGCTGGAGGGAAAGAGACCCAGTACTTC. It encodes CASSLAGGKETQYF.

V is TRBV6-1 and J is TRBJ1-4; D gene ambiguous. The CDR3 has 13 amino acids. Per the germline V gene, CDR1 is MNHNS and CDR2 is SASEGT. V was cut by 8 bases and J by 4 bases, with 11 bases left in between. CDR3 sequence: CASGGGYNEKLFF. The CDR3, as DNA: TGTGCCAGCGGAGGAGGGTATAATGAAAAACTGTTTTTT.

The gene calls are TRBV7-9 and TRBJ2-1, with TRBD2 matching 10 bases. The trim removed 4 bases at V and 5 bases at J, leaving 17 bases unmatched. The length of the CDR3 is 19 residues. Germline-derived CDR1 and CDR2 are SEHNR and FQNEAQ (reference sequence). The CDR3 DNA is TGTGCCAGCAGCTCCCGATATCTCTTTCTAGCGGGGGAAAACAATGAGCAGTTCTTC. It encodes CASSSRYLFLAGENNEQFF.

The gene calls are TRBV28 and TRBJ2-2, with D possibly being TRBD1 (6 bases). The CDR3 runs 17 residues. From germline, CDR1 is MDHEN and CDR2 SYDVKM. The germline V and J ends were trimmed by 1 base and 4 bases, with 16 bases remaining between them. CDR3 DNA sequence: TGTGCCAGCAGTTTATTCAGGGGCCCCGCGGCCACCGGGGAGCTGTTTTTT. The encoded protein is CASSLFRGPAATGELFF.

J is TRBJ1-2 and V is TRBV19, with D possibly being TRBD1 (5 bases). Trimming stripped 2 bases from V and 8 bases from J, with 12 bases between. The CDR3 is 13 amino acids. CDR1 is LNHDA, CDR2 SQIVND, per germline (reference sequence). CDR3 sequence reads: CASSIKTVEGYTF. The CDR3 bases are TGTGCCAGTAGTATAAAGACAGTGGAGGGCTACACCTTC.

The J gene is TRBJ2-7, the V gene TRBV30; the D gene is possibly TRBD2 (5 bases). The germline V gene has CDR1 GTSNPN and CDR2 SVGIG (reference sequence). The CDR3 has 15 amino acids. Trimming left V 1 base short and J 0 bases short, with 13 bases between. CDR3 sequence reads: CAWSAGYRDSYEQYF. CDR3 DNA: TGTGCCTGGAGTGCGGGGTACAGAGACTCCTACGAGCAGTACTTC.

This rearrangement joins TRBV7-9 to TRBJ2-5, with D tentatively TRBD1 (6 bases). Germline loops: CDR1 SEHNR, CDR2 FQNEAQ (reference sequence). Trimming removed 6 bases from V and 0 bases from J, with 14 bases in between. CDR3 length equals 15 residues. CDR3 coding DNA: TGTGCCAGCAGTTTTGGACAGACGTACCAAGAGACCCAGTACTTC. Translated, it gives CASSFGQTYQETQYF.

This chain uses TRBV28 with TRBJ1-5; TRBD1 matches at 11 bases. Trimming removed 4 bases from V and 2 bases from J; junction bases left unmatched: 4. Germline-derived CDR1 and CDR2 are MDHEN and SYDVKM. This CDR3 comprises 16 residues. This CDR3 is CASSSWDRGGNQPQHF. In nucleotides, the CDR3 is TGTGCCAGCAGTTCTTGGGACAGGGGGGGCAATCAGCCCCAGCATTTT.

This clone was observed a handful of times. The V gene is TRBV11-2, the J gene TRBJ2-2; D ambiguous. Germline V lookup: CDR1 SGHAT, CDR2 FQNNGV. V was pared by 5 bases and J by 6 bases, with 13 bases between. This CDR3 has 14 residues. CDR3 residues: CASSRPSFAGELFF. DNA of the CDR3: TGTGCCAGCAGCCGCCCTAGTTTTGCCGGGGAGCTGTTTTTT.

The chain couples TRBV28 to TRBJ2-5; 7 bases align to TRBD2. Germline-derived CDR1 and CDR2 are MDHEN and SYDVKM. The length of the CDR3 is 12 residues. V lost 4 bases, J lost 4 bases, and 0 bases stayed unmatched. This CDR3 reads CASSWTRETQYF. Written as DNA, the CDR3 is TGTGCCAGCAGTTGGACTAGAGAGACCCAGTACTTC.

The chain uses TRBV10-3 and TRBJ1-2; D possibly corresponds to TRBD1 (5 bases). Germline CDR1 ENHRY, CDR2 SYGVKD. The CDR3 sequence is 14 residues long. V was trimmed by 2 bases and J by 8 bases, leaving 15 bases between them. The CDR3 DNA reads as TGTGCCATCAGTGAGCACCAGGGATCGTGGGGCTACACCTTC. Translation gives CAISEHQGSWGYTF.

The rearrangement links TRBV15 to TRBJ2-3; 11 positions match TRBD2. The CDR3 extends over 14 amino acids. V lost 0 bases, J lost 8 bases, and 1 base stayed unmatched. Germline loops: CDR1 LNHNV, CDR2 YYDKDF (reference sequence). The CDR3 DNA reads as TGTGCCACCAGCAGAGATACTAGCGGGGGTACGCAGTATTTT. It is translated as CATSRDTSGGTQYF. Combining the CDR3 with reference TRBV15 and TRBJ2-3 gives the whole variable domain DAMVIQNPRYQVTQFGKPVTLSCSQTLNHNVMYWYQQKSSQAPKLLFHYYDKDFNNEADTPDNFQSRRPNTSFCFLDIRSPGLGDTAMYLCATSRDTSGGTQYFGPGTRLTVL.

A note on this clone: The sample contains more than one DNA sequence encoding this CDR3. V usage is TRBV28 and J usage is TRBJ1-1; no definite D call. The ends were cut back, 3 bases at V and 1 base at J, with 6 bases in the middle. CDR3 length equals 13 residues. Germline values: CDR1 MDHEN, CDR2 SYDVKM. This CDR3 reads CASSLSGNTEAFF. CDR3 DNA sequence: TGTGCCAGCAGTTTGTCCGGGAACACTGAAGCTTTCTTT.

This clone appeared a few times. The chain joins TRBV9 to TRBJ1-2, with D hard to call. Germline assignment: CDR1 SGDLS and CDR2 YYNGEE. Between the trimmed V and J ends, which lost 3 bases and 7 bases, there was a span of 19 bases. The length of the CDR3 is 15 residues. The CDR3 is CASSADDFGEGGYTF. DNA for the CDR3: TGTGCCAGCAGCGCTGACGATTTCGGTGAGGGTGGCTACACCTTC.

The chain links TRBV5-1 to TRBJ2-3; a possible D gene is TRBD2 (5 bases). This CDR3 comprises 15 residues. Germline CDR1 SGHRS, CDR2 YFSETQ. The V end was cut by 3 bases, the J end by 2 bases, with 13 bases between. CDR3 DNA sequence: TGCGCCAGCAGCTCCGGGAACCCGGCCACAGATACGCAGTATTTT. Encoded protein: CASSSGNPATDTQYF.

This clone was counted a few times. V usage is TRBV5-1 and J usage is TRBJ2-1; the match to TRBD2 covers 11 bases. Trimming took 3 bases from V and 7 from J; bases not matched to a gene: 9. The CDR3 runs 16 residues. Per the germline V gene, CDR1 is SGHRS and CDR2 is YFSETQ. Written as DNA, the CDR3 is TGCGCCAGCAGCTCTCGTAGCGGGAGGGCTTGGAATGAGCAGTTCTTC. Translating it yields CASSSRSGRAWNEQFF.

The chain is built from TRBV2 and TRBJ1-1; 8 positions match TRBD1. The germline CDR1 and CDR2 sequences are SNHLY and FYNNEI. CDR3 size: 13 residues. Trimming cost V 5 bases and J 5 bases; bases outside gene matches: 4. CDR3 region: CASSQQGETEAFF. CDR3 nucleotide sequence: TGTGCCAGCAGTCAACAGGGGGAAACTGAAGCTTTCTTT. The full variable domain, its missing parts supplied by reference TRBV2 and TRBJ1-1, is EPEVTQTPSHQVTQMGQEVILRCVPISNHLYFYWYRQILGQKVEFLVSFYNNEISEKSEIFDDQFSVERPDGSNFTLKIRSTKLEDSAMYFCASSQQGETEAFFGQGTRLTVV.

The chain carries TRBV6-6 and TRBJ2-2; the D gene is possibly TRBD2 (6 bases). V lost 6 bases and J 0 bases, leaving 11 bases between the germline ends. From germline, CDR1 is MNHNY and CDR2 SVGAGI (reference sequence). CDR3 size: 15 residues. The CDR3 is CASSHTSPNTGELFF. Written as DNA, the CDR3 is TGTGCCAGCAGCCACACTAGCCCGAACACCGGGGAGCTGTTTTTT.

This clone was recorded a few times. J is TRBJ2-1 and V is TRBV5-5, with D hard to call. CDR1 is SGHKS, CDR2 YYEKEE, per germline (reference sequence). V lost 4 bases and J 0 bases, leaving 11 bases between the germline ends. This CDR3 has 15 residues. CDR3 loop: CASSRDRSSYNEQFF. The CDR3 nucleotides are TGTGCCAGCAGCCGAGACCGGAGCTCCTACAATGAGCAGTTCTTC.

In its sample, this clone was seen a few times. This CDR3 is CASRGQGSYNSPLHF. CDR3 bases: TGTGCCAGCAGAGGACAGGGCTCCTATAATTCACCCCTCCACTTT. The J gene is TRBJ1-6, the V gene TRBV6-5; 8 nucleotides match TRBD1. The CDR3 totals 15 residues. The ends lost 6 bases at V and 0 bases at J; junction bases unmatched: 1. Germline V gene data show CDR1 as MNHEY and CDR2 as SVGAGI.